This T cell receptor beta chain appears in the sequencing data of a study of glioma-infiltrating T cells. Using RNA template, CDR3s of TCR alpha and beta were amplified with iRepertoire arm-PCR. TCRdb re-derived calls from the multiplex PCR reads in MiXCR, one entry per CDR3 protein. The sample gives more than 85,000 distinct CDR3 sequences, less than 30% of which show up once; just under 35% is in the top ten. About this clonotype itself: Its antigen is as yet unknown. This may be a read error, as it is one base from a much larger clone.

The CDR3 spans 11 residues. Looked up from germline, CDR1 is SQVTM and CDR2 is ANQGSEA. Study-wide findings and caveats: Above-expected tissue-blood divergence occurred in all gliomas, most in low-grade ones.

The chain is built from TRBV29-1 and TRBJ2-1; the D call may be TRBD1 or TRBD2 (5 bases each). The sample taken for sequencing was glioma tissue, nonneoplastic brain tissue, or PBMCs (not recorded which). The clonotype comes from a human donor with low-grade glioma or glioblastoma, undergoing nonglioma brain surgery, or in good health (not recorded which). CDR3 residues: CSVVGGYEHFF. Written as DNA, the CDR3 is TGCAGCGTTGTTGGGGGATATGAGCATTTCTTC.